This TCR beta chain stems from a study of blood T cell repertoires in COVID-19 (dated by TCRdb to the early 2020s). In the study overall: Samples from collaborators originated in the United States, Italy and Spain and spanned both the acute and convalescent phases of COVID-19. The repertoires were made available in a free public database intended to serve as a resource for research on the immune response to SARS-CoV-2. The sample metadata nearly always contained a de-identified subject ID, COVID-19 status, age in years and sex. Subjects who had been exposed to COVID-19, were actively infected with it, or had recovered from it provided the deeply sampled blood TCRbeta repertoires that made up the dataset. Where HLA class I and class II types were available, the types were taken from metadata supplied by the sample provider, not from assay-based typing. Samples were obtained from the ongoing ImmuneRACE study (first 160 participants) and from approximately 1,200 subjects provided by 6 global collaborators. The prospective study material was composed of cDNA or gDNA derived from T cells, B-cell-depleted T cells, or PBMCs. The study at large found these results: How much clinical and demographic metadata was included differed by source and by participant, and the metadata was provided uncurated.

From the cysteine through the phenylalanine, the CDR3 covers 14 amino acids. Left in the record is the CDR3 DNA by itself, 42 bases read in frame from the first base. The germline V gene encodes CDR1 SNHLY and CDR2 FYNNEI. V and J lose 7 bases and 3 bases, and a span of 15 bases separates them. Notes on this clone: Its target antigen remains unknown. No qualities accompany the bases; no much larger clone lies one base away.

TCRbeta CDR3 regions were amplified from genomic DNA by means of the immunoSEQ Assay, a bias-controlled multiplex PCR. The authors' analysis ran thus. The number of nucleated cells in each sample was estimated from the amplification of reference gene primers within the assay. To quantify the absolute abundance of each unique TCRbeta CDR3 rearrangement, sequence reads were collapsed and filtered. For each sample, productive Simpson clonality was calculated as the square root of Simpson's diversity index across productive rearrangements. TCRdb stores this immuneACCESS table with in-frame sequences only. Part of the clones is absent; in the studies checked, under half of the shortfall reflects unresolved V genes, and no reason is known for the rest. The DNA gave D and trimming, while V, J and clone size come from that table. The sample includes 150,000 or so clones, with roughly 82% observed a single time. Clones ranked in the top ten supply just over 9.5% of the sample.

Collaborating institutions collected whole blood in K2EDTA tubes following their own protocols. For TCRbeta analysis, collaborators shipped samples in one of three forms: frozen whole blood, isolated PBMCs, or DNA extracted from either of those sample types. The sequence is built from TRBV2 and TRBJ2-5; TRBD1 could be the D gene, as 5 bases match. The source of this sequence is a woman aged 45-59 years with acute or convalescent COVID-19. Sequenced input: peripheral blood. The CDR3 protein sequence reads: CASIRGEGEETQYF. In nucleotides, the sequence is TGTGCCAGCATACGTGGGGAAGGGGAAGAGACCCAGTACTTC. Reference TRBV2 and TRBJ2-5 proteins supply the regions before and after the CDR3; the full variable domain is: EPEVTQTPSHQVTQMGQEVILRCVPISNHLYFYWYRQILGQKVEFLVSFYNNEISEKSEIFDDQFSVERPDGSNFTLKIRSTKLEDSAMYFCASIRGEGEETQYFGPGTRLLVL.